A selection of T cell receptor beta chains follows, all from one sample in a study of OX40 agonist ivuxolimab in advanced cancers. Produced via immunoSEQ multiplex PCR; TCRdb's table is partial and in-frame only. The sample records 15,000 to 20,000 clones, 80% to 90% being singletons. The material was CD4+ or CD8+ T cells sorted from blood, obtained in a trial of the OX40 agonist ivuxolimab. These receptor sequences come from an adult with an advanced solid tumor such as melanoma, head and neck, liver or kidney cancer. Both conserved end residues are part of each CDR3. The order of the fields is J gene, clone size, V gene, CDR3 protein. Rows may omit the clone size; those that give it use once, few, many or a size class.

j_call: -; clone_size: -; v_call: TRBV12-5; cdr3_aa: CASGFRGSGEQYF
j_call: TRBJ2-7; clone_size: -; v_call: TRBV6-6; cdr3_aa: CASRWGQTYYEQYF
j_call: TRBJ1-1; clone_size: -; v_call: TRBV6-4; cdr3_aa: CASSKGGWGNTEAFF
j_call: TRBJ1-4; clone_size: -; v_call: TRBV19; cdr3_aa: CASSYAGVLDQLFF
j_call: TRBJ1-1; clone_size: -; v_call: TRBV19; cdr3_aa: CASSTSPWSGTEAFF
j_call: TRBJ2-3; clone_size: once; v_call: TRBV11-3; cdr3_aa: CASSLRSSQGAPQYF
j_call: TRBJ1-5; clone_size: -; v_call: TRBV7-9; cdr3_aa: CASSLKGGLDQPQHF
j_call: TRBJ2-4; clone_size: -; v_call: TRBV28; cdr3_aa: CASSFWVRGVGYQNIQYF
j_call: TRBJ2-7; clone_size: -; v_call: TRBV27; cdr3_aa: CASSHAADSYEQYF
j_call: TRBJ1-2; clone_size: -; v_call: TRBV6-6; cdr3_aa: CASRYPGWEGYTF
j_call: TRBJ2-5; clone_size: -; v_call: TRBV6-6; cdr3_aa: CASSLGRRLQETQYF
j_call: TRBJ2-2; clone_size: -; v_call: TRBV9; cdr3_aa: CASSVAVGELFF
j_call: TRBJ1-5; clone_size: once; v_call: TRBV6-1; cdr3_aa: CASSERALGNSNQPQHF
j_call: TRBJ2-1; clone_size: -; v_call: TRBV6-4; cdr3_aa: CASSDLFASIDEQFF
j_call: TRBJ2-7; clone_size: once; v_call: TRBV7-8; cdr3_aa: CASSFPTETYEQYF
j_call: TRBJ1-1; clone_size: -; v_call: TRBV10-2; cdr3_aa: CASSELTGAYTEAFF